Here is one T cell receptor (beta chain) with its context. The repertoire was sequenced with immunoSEQ multiplex PCR; TCRdb's copy has only in-frame clones and lacks some. The table lists 53,000 or so clones, around 95% of them singletons. Germline CDR1 is SGHTA and CDR2 is FQGTGA. This CDR3 has 15 residues. V lost 6 bases and J lost 2, with 13 bases in between. These data come from a study of technical replicates of blood from several donors. The V call is TRBV7-3, the J call TRBJ2-2, with D possibly being TRBD2 (6 bases). The sample was PBMCs. The sequence was collected from a human donor in good health. Some clones in this sample may be carry-over from other donors' samples. The CDR3 nucleotides are TGTGCCAGCAGGCTCGGGACTGGAAACACCGGGGAGCTGTTTTTT. Translated, it gives CASRLGTGNTGELFF.